This is a list of T cell receptor beta chains from one sample in a study of radiation and T cells in renal cell carcinoma. The table came from immunoSEQ multiplex PCR; TCRdb's copy has only in-frame clones and leaves some out. This sample yields tens of thousands of clones, of which 80% are seen a single time; around 28% belongs to the top ten. This material consisted of blood, taken from a patient whose treatment included radiotherapy and nephrectomy. All receptors come from a woman between 65 and 79 years old with renal cell carcinoma. CDR3s include the opening cysteine and the closing phenylalanine or tryptophan. D genes are given only for firm matches. Only part of the rows carry a size: once, few, many, or a class if the clone is expanded.

>TRBV28|TRBJ1-2|NA|once
CASSLLAGGYGYTF
TGTGCCAGCAGTTTATTGGCGGGTGGCTACGGCTACACCTTC
>TRBV27|TRBJ1-4|NA|NA
CASSLWADEKLFF
TGTGCCAGCAGTTTATGGGCGGACGAAAAACTGTTTTTT
>TRBV2|TRBJ1-5|NA|few
CASSVGTRNQPQHF
TGTGCCAGCAGTGTGGGGACACGCAATCAGCCCCAGCATTTT
>TRBV5-8|TRBJ2-7|NA|NA
CASSPWTLSYEQYF
TGTGCCAGCAGCCCATGGACTCTCTCCTACGAGCAGTACTTC
>TRBV6-5|TRBJ2-3|NA|NA
CASSYSWAEADTQYF
TGTGCCAGCAGTTACTCTTGGGCAGAGGCAGATACGCAGTATTTT
>TRBV14|TRBJ2-3|TRBD2|NA
CASSLGLAGDTQYF
TGTGCCAGCAGCCTGGGACTAGCAGGAGATACGCAGTATTTT
>TRBV29-1|TRBJ1-2|NA|NA
CSVGEGDYGYTF
TGCAGCGTGGGAGAGGGGGACTATGGCTACACCTTC
>TRBV7-8|TRBJ2-5|NA|NA
CASSLMETQYF
TGTGCCAGCAGCTTAATGGAGACCCAGTACTTC
>TRBV10-3|TRBJ1-5|TRBD1|NA
CATRQGADSNQPQHF
TGTGCCACGCGACAGGGGGCTGATAGCAATCAGCCCCAGCATTTT
>TRBV18|TRBJ2-5|NA|NA
CASSPAGPSETQYF
TGTGCCAGCTCACCAGCGGGGCCGTCGGAGACCCAGTACTTC
>TRBV30|TRBJ1-3|NA|NA
CAWSVPQGRPPLCSGNTIYF
TGTGCCTGGAGTGTACCTCAGGGGAGGCCACCTCTCTGTTCGGGAAACACCATATATTTT
>TRBV9|TRBJ1-2|NA|NA
CASSVAAGVDGYTF
TGTGCCAGCAGCGTAGCTGCAGGGGTCGATGGCTACACCTTC
>TRBV5-1|TRBJ1-6|NA|few
CASSLVGRLSSNSPLHF
TGCGCCAGCAGCTTGGTTGGCCGCCTCTCAAGTAATTCACCCCTCCACTTT
>TRBV15|TRBJ2-7|TRBD2|NA
CATSRDQFPIAGEARYEQYF
TGTGCCACCAGCAGAGATCAATTCCCGATAGCGGGAGAGGCTAGGTACGAGCAGTACTTC
>TRBV14|TRBJ1-1|NA|NA
CASSQDRVNTEAFF
TGTGCCAGCAGCCAAGATCGAGTGAACACTGAAGCTTTCTTT
>TRBV7-9|TRBJ2-2|NA|few
CASSLAGTGELFF
TGTGCCAGCAGCTTAGCCGGCACCGGGGAGCTGTTTTTT
>TRBV6-1|TRBJ2-4|NA|NA
CASSVSRPNSIQYF
TGTGCCAGCAGTGTATCCCGTCCTAACAGTATTCAGTACTTC
>TRBV5-1|TRBJ1-4|TRBD1|NA
CASSRQGGNNEKLFF
TGCGCCAGCAGCCGACAGGGTGGGAATAATGAAAAACTGTTTTTT
>TRBV10-3|TRBJ2-2|NA|NA
CAIGRGSDTGELFF
TGTGCCATCGGCCGGGGGTCGGACACCGGGGAGCTGTTTTTT
>TRBV5-1|TRBJ2-5|NA|NA
CASTLGGVQETQYF
TGCGCCAGCACCTTGGGCGGAGTTCAAGAGACCCAGTACTTC
>TRBV19|TRBJ1-2|NA|NA
CASSIDSIYGYTF
TGTGCCAGTAGTATAGATAGCATCTATGGCTACACCTTC
>TRBV4-3|TRBJ2-3|NA|NA
CASSQVSSDTQYF
TGCGCCAGCAGCCAAGTTTCCAGTGATACGCAGTATTTT
>TRBV19|TRBJ1-1|NA|NA
CASRGNTEAFF
TGTGCCAGTAGAGGGAACACTGAAGCTTTCTTT
>TRBV14|TRBJ1-1|NA|NA
CASSQSLGLGNTEAFF
TGTGCCAGCAGCCAATCTCTGGGATTGGGAAACACTGAAGCTTTCTTT
>TRBV13|TRBJ2-5|NA|NA
CASSSTELAETQYF
TGTGCCAGCAGCTCGACGGAGCTAGCGGAGACCCAGTACTTC
>TRBV6-1|TRBJ1-1|TRBD1|NA
CASTKRTGGDTEAFF
TGTGCCAGCACTAAAAGGACAGGGGGAGACACTGAAGCTTTCTTT
>TRBV1|TRBJ2-2|NA|once
CTSSQDRLLADTNTGELFF
TGCACCAGCAGCCAAGACCGCCTTCTAGCGGACACCAACACCGGGGAGCTGTTTTTT
>TRBV7-2|TRBJ2-3|NA|once
CASSSLFESGDPDTQYF
TGTGCCAGCAGCTCCTTGTTTGAGAGCGGAGACCCAGATACGCAGTATTTT
>TRBV7-9|TRBJ1-5|TRBD1|NA
CASSLGDSQPQHF
TGTGCCAGCAGCTTAGGGGACAGTCAGCCCCAGCATTTT
>TRBV7-9|TRBJ2-1|TRBD2|NA
CASRSGRAGYNEQFF
TGTGCCAGCAGGTCCGGGAGGGCCGGATACAATGAGCAGTTCTTC
>TRBV10-2|TRBJ1-2|NA|few
CASSESTGDYGYTF
TGCGCCAGCAGTGAGTCGACGGGGGACTATGGCTACACCTTC
>TRBV10-1|TRBJ2-5|TRBD1|NA
CASSGLTGVETQYF
TGCGCCAGCAGTGGACTGACAGGGGTGGAGACCCAGTACTTC
>TRBV7-8|TRBJ2-1|TRBD2|NA
CASKTSGGPYNEQFF
TGTGCCAGCAAGACTAGCGGGGGGCCCTACAATGAGCAGTTCTTC
>TRBV7-9|TRBJ1-3|TRBD1|NA
CASSFLQGASGNTIYF
TGTGCCAGCAGCTTTTTACAGGGGGCGTCGGGAAACACCATATATTTT
>TRBV7-9|TRBJ2-3|TRBD2|NA
CATDPGGRSDTQYF
TGTGCCACCGATCCGGGGGGGCGCTCAGATACGCAGTATTTT
>TRBV4-1|TRBJ1-2|NA|NA
CASSQDPAFNYGYTF
TGCGCCAGCAGCCAAGATCCAGCCTTCAACTATGGCTACACCTTC
>TRBV6-5|TRBJ2-7|NA|NA
CASTTGIGAIEQYF
TGTGCCAGCACCACAGGGATAGGGGCTATAGAGCAGTACTTC
>TRBV7-9|TRBJ1-1|NA|NA
CASSLEQATEAFF
TGTGCCAGCAGCTTAGAGCAGGCCACTGAAGCTTTCTTT
>TRBV19|TRBJ2-5|NA|NA
CASSIRGTGPRETQYF
TGTGCCAGTAGTATAAGGGGAACAGGGCCACGGGAGACCCAGTACTTC
>TRBV10-3|TRBJ1-1|NA|NA
CAIAKGDPNTEAFF
TGTGCCATCGCTAAGGGGGACCCGAACACTGAAGCTTTCTTT
>TRBV5-6|TRBJ2-5|NA|NA
CASSFFGGDIQETQYF
TGTGCCAGCAGCTTCTTTGGGGGAGACATACAAGAGACCCAGTACTTC
>TRBV10-3|TRBJ2-7|NA|NA
CAISTIGHSSSYEQYF
TGTGCCATCAGCACTATAGGACACTCGAGCTCCTACGAGCAGTACTTC
>TRBV29-1|TRBJ2-5|NA|NA
CSVIGGECQETQYF
TGCAGCGTTATTGGTGGAGAGTGCCAAGAGACCCAGTACTTC
>TRBV5-4|TRBJ2-7|NA|NA
CASRRGGASGTYEQYF
TGTGCCAGCAGAAGGGGGGGAGCTAGCGGCACCTACGAGCAGTACTTC
>TRBV19|TRBJ1-1|TRBD1|NA
CASSNYDRVNTEAFF
TGTGCCAGTAGCAACTATGACAGGGTGAACACTGAAGCTTTCTTT